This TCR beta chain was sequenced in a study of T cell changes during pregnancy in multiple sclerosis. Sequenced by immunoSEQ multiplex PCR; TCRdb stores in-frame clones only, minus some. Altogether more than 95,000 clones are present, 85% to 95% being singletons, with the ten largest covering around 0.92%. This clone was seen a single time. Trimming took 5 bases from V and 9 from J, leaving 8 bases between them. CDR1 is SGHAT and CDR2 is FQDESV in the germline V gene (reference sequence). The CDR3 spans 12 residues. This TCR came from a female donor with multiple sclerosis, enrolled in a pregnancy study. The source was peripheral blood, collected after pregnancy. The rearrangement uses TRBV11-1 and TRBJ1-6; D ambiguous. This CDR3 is CASSAAASPLHF. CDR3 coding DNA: TGTGCCAGCAGCGCGGCGGCTTCACCCCTCCACTTT. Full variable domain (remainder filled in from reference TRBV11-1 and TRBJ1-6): EAEVAQSPRYKITEKSQAVAFWCDPISGHATLYWYRQILGQGPELLVQFQDESVVDDSQLPKDRFSAERLKGVDSTLKIQPAELGDSAMYLCASSAAASPLHFGNGTRLTVT.